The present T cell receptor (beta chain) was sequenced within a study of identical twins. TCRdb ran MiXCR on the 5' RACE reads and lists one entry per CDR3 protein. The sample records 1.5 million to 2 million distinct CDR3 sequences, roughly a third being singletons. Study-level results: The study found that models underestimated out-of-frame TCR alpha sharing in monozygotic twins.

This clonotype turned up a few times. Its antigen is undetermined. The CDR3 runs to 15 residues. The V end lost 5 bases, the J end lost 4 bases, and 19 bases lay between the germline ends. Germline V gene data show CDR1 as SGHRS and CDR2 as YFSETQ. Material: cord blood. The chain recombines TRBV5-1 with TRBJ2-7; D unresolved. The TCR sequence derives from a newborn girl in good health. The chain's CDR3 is CASSISPARPYEQYF. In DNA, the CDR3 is TGCGCCAGCAGTATTTCACCCGCCCGACCTTACGAGCAGTACTTC.